This T cell receptor (beta chain) originates from a study of T cell changes during pregnancy in multiple sclerosis. This CDR3 has 14 amino acids. Trimming left V 2 bases short and J 2 bases short, with 10 bases between. Germline loops: CDR1 SGHTA, CDR2 FQGNSA. The repertoire was sequenced with immunoSEQ multiplex PCR; TCRdb's copy has only in-frame clones and lacks some. The table records over 65,000 clones, roughly 94% of them present only once. This TCR came from a female donor with multiple sclerosis, enrolled in a pregnancy study. The genes are TRBV7-2 and TRBJ2-7, with D perhaps matching TRBD1 (6 bases). Sequenced material: peripheral blood, taken in the third trimester of pregnancy. The CDR3 loop is CASSLRDTTYEQYF. CDR3 nucleotides: TGTGCCAGCAGCTTACGGGACACAACCTACGAGCAGTACTTC. Full variable domain (rest looked up from reference TRBV7-2 and TRBJ2-7): GAGVSQSPSNKVTEKGKDVELRCDPISGHTALYWYRQSLGQGLEFLIYFQGNSAPDKSGLPSDRFSAERTGGSVSTLTIQRTQQEDSAVYLCASSLRDTTYEQYFGPGTRLTVT.